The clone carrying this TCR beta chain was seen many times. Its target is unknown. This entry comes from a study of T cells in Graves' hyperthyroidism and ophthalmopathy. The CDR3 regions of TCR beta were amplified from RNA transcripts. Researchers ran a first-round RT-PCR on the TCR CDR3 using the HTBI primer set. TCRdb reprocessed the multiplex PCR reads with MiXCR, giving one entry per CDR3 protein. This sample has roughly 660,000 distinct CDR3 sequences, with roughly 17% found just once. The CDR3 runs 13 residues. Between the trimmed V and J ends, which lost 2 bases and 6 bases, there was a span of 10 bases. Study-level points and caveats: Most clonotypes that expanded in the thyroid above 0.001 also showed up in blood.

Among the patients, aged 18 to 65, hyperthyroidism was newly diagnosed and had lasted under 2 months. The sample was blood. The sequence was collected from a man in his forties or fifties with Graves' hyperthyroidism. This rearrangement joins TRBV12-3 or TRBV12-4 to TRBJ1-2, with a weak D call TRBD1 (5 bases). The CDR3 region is CASSLSQGDGYTF. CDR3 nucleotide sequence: TGTGCCAGCAGTTTATCGCAAGGGGATGGCTACACCTTC.